Sequencing of this T cell receptor beta chain was carried out in a study of cytomegalovirus exposure and HLA in healthy donors. The PCR contained 60 Vbeta and 13 Jbeta primers. Sequencing was performed with immunoSEQ multiplex PCR; in TCRdb, only in-frame clones are kept and a portion is missing. The table records 90,000 to 120,000 clones, approximately 80% of them present only once. The source is a female donor in good health and CMV-seropositive. The sample taken for sequencing was PBMCs.

In DNA, the CDR3 is TGCGCCAGCAGCTCAGTACAGTGGGGGGGGAATGAGCAGTTCTTC. Encoded protein: CASSSVQWGGNEQFF. The chain recombines TRBV5-1 with TRBJ2-1, with 7 nucleotides matching TRBD2. CDR1 is SGHRS and CDR2 is YFSETQ in the germline V gene. The V and J ends lost 3 bases and 7 bases, in that order; junction bases with no gene match: 10. The CDR3 totals 15 residues.